Below, 10 T cell receptor beta chains from the same sample are listed, as sequenced in a study of graft-versus-host responses after intestinal transplantation. Profiling relied on immunoSEQ multiplex PCR, and the TCRdb table lists in-frame clones only, not all of them. The sample has roughly 75,000 clones, 90% to 95% seen once. No antigens are known for them. The source material was unstimulated CD4+ T cells sorted from spleen or lymph node cells, sampled before intestinal transplant. The receptors derive from a human donor who received an intestinal transplant.

The chain is built from TRBV6-5 and TRBJ1-1, with TRBD1 as a possible D gene (5 bases). The V end was cut by 4 bases, the J end by 0 bases, with 9 bases between. The germline V gene encodes CDR1 MNHEY and CDR2 SVGAGI. CDR3 size: 14 residues. CDR3 loop: CASSWGSLNTEAFF. The CDR3, as DNA: TGTGCCAGCAGTTGGGGCAGCTTGAACACTGAAGCTTTCTTT.

The genes are TRBV5-8 and TRBJ2-7; TRBD1 agrees at 8 bases. V shed 4 bases, J shed 0 bases, and the junction held 9 bases outside the gene matches. This CDR3 is 16 amino acids long. Per germline, CDR1 SGHTS and CDR2 YDEGEE. The CDR3: CASSRNGQGLSYEQYF. In nucleotides, the CDR3 is TGTGCCAGCAGCCGAAATGGACAGGGCCTCTCCTACGAGCAGTACTTC.

J is TRBJ2-2 and V is TRBV25-1; possibly TRBD2 for D (7 bases). Germline assignment: CDR1 MGHDK and CDR2 SYGVNS. The CDR3 is 15 residues long. Trimming stripped 6 bases from V and 3 bases from J, with 14 bases between. CDR3: CASRDPRGHTGELFF. The CDR3 region has the DNA TGTGCCAGCAGAGACCCGCGGGGGCACACCGGGGAGCTGTTTTTT. The full variable domain, rest sourced from reference TRBV25-1 and TRBJ2-2, is EADIYQTPRYLVIGTGKKITLECSQTMGHDKMYWYQQDPGMELHLIHYSYGVNSTEKGDLSSESTVSRIRTEHFPLTLESARPSHTSQYLCASRDPRGHTGELFFGEGSRLTVL.

V and J are TRBV11-3 and TRBJ2-5; TRBD2 matches 15 bases. This CDR3 is built from 17 residues. Germline V gene sequence: CDR1 SGHNT, CDR2 YENEEA. V dropped 1 base and J dropped 5; count of bases not matched to a gene: 5. CDR3 DNA sequence: TGTGCCAGCAGCTTAGGGACTAGCGGGGGGGCCTCGGAGACCCAGTACTTC. It yields the protein CASSLGTSGGASETQYF.

This clone has just one count. The gene calls are TRBV27 and TRBJ2-7; 10 bases line up with TRBD2. Germline CDR1 MNHEY, CDR2 SMNVEV (reference sequence). This CDR3 has 16 residues. V lost 5 bases, J lost 5 bases, and 12 bases stayed unmatched. The CDR3 spells CASSKRLTSGPHEQYF. CDR3 nucleotide sequence: TGTGCCAGCAGTAAGAGATTGACTAGCGGGCCGCACGAGCAGTACTTC.

V gene TRBV12-5 combines with J gene TRBJ1-6; the match to TRBD1 covers 8 bases. The CDR3 loop spans 16 amino acids. The V gene end was trimmed by 2 bases and the J gene end by 10 bases; junction bases not matched to a gene: 10. Per the germline V gene, CDR1 is LGHNT and CDR2 is FRNRAP. The chain's CDR3 is CASGLLTGDGTSPLHF. In nucleotides, the CDR3 is TGTGCTAGTGGTTTGTTGACAGGGGATGGGACCTCACCCCTCCACTTT.

This chain joins TRBV7-2 and TRBJ1-2, with D possibly being TRBD1 (6 bases). Looked up from germline, CDR1 is SGHTA and CDR2 is FQGNSA. The CDR3 totals 14 residues. V lost 2 bases and J 6 bases, leaving 13 bases between the germline ends. The DNA for the CDR3 is TGTGCCAGCAGCTTAAGGGGGATGCAGGATGGCTACACCTTC. Translation gives CASSLRGMQDGYTF.

The chain is built from TRBV5-4 and TRBJ2-7; 9 nucleotides align to TRBD1. The J segment lost 5 bases and the V segment lost 4 bases, leaving 7 bases of the junction unmatched. The CDR3 sequence is 14 residues long. CDR1 and CDR2 from the germline V gene are SGHNT and YYREEE (reference sequence). The CDR3 protein is CASSSRDRENEQYF. CDR3 DNA: TGTGCCAGCAGCAGTCGGGACAGGGAAAACGAGCAGTACTTC.

The V gene is TRBV18, the J gene TRBJ1-1; 9 bases agree with TRBD1. The CDR3 runs to 16 residues. The V and J ends lost 3 bases and 1 base, in that order; junction bases with no gene match: 6. Germline CDR1 is KGHSH and CDR2 is LQKENI. CDR3 sequence (DNA): TGTGCCAGCTCACCGGGACAGGGTACCGGGAACACTGAAGCTTTCTTT. As protein: CASSPGQGTGNTEAFF.

The chain carries TRBV5-1 and TRBJ2-5; TRBD2 matches 10 bases. The germline V gene encodes CDR1 SGHRS and CDR2 YFSETQ. V shed 4 bases, J shed 3 bases, and the junction held 6 bases outside the gene matches. This CDR3 is built from 15 residues. CDR3 amino acids: CASSGLAGAEETQYF. CDR3 bases: TGCGCCAGCAGCGGGCTAGCGGGGGCTGAAGAGACCCAGTACTTC. Full variable domain (missing parts from reference TRBV5-1 and TRBJ2-5): KAGVTQTPRYLIKTRGQQVTLSCSPISGHRSVSWYQQTPGQGLQFLFEYFSETQRNKGNFPGRFSGRQFSNSRSEMNVSTLELGDSALYLCASSGLAGAEETQYFGPGTRLLVL.